A selection of T cell receptor beta chains follows, all from one sample in a study of T-cell reconstitution after alpha-beta-depleted transplantation in children. One entry per CDR3 protein, called by TCRdb with MiXCR from the PCR reads. The table has around 500,000 distinct CDR3 sequences, roughly an eighth seen once. The source material was PBMCs from the stem cell graft donor, sampled from the stem cell graft. The receptors shown here come from a human donor who donated a stem cell graft to a child with combined immunodeficiency. Each CDR3 is given with its conserved first and last residue. A D gene is named only where the DNA matches it firmly. Expanded clones get a size class; other rows say once, few or many, or leave the size out.

TRBJ2-7 many TRBD1 TRBV6-2/TRBV6-3 CASSPTGSLYEQYF TGTGCCAGCAGCCCGACAGGGTCCCTCTACGAGCAGTACTTC
TRBJ2-7 many . TRBV28 CASSFWGSYEQYF TGTGCCAGCAGTTTTTGGGGGTCCTACGAGCAGTACTTC
TRBJ2-5 many . TRBV5-6 CASSHFDRETQYF TGTGCCAGCAGCCATTTTGACAGGGAGACCCAGTACTTC
TRBJ1-2 few . TRBV7-2 CASSRGRGSHGYTF TGTGCCAGCAGCCGCGGGAGGGGATCCCATGGCTACACCTTC
TRBJ2-1 . . TRBV7-3 CASSLRASSYNEQFF TGTGCCAGCAGCTTAAGGGCTAGCTCCTACAATGAGCAGTTCTTC
TRBJ2-3 . TRBD1 TRBV12-3/TRBV12-4 CASSRSGQGSDTQYF TGTGCCAGCAGCCGCTCGGGACAGGGGTCAGATACGCAGTATTTT
TRBJ2-2 . . TRBV7-2 CASSLVNQGGELFF TGTGCCAGCAGCTTGGTTAACCAGGGCGGGGAGCTGTTTTTT
TRBJ2-7 . TRBD2 TRBV4-2 CASSQGWLAGGDSSYEQYF TGTGCCAGCAGCCAAGGATGGCTAGCGGGGGGCGACAGCTCCTACGAGCAGTACTTC
TRBJ1-4 many . TRBV12-3/TRBV12-4 CASSFDSDNEKLFF TGTGCCAGCAGTTTCGACAGCGATAATGAAAAACTGTTTTTT
TRBJ2-7 few TRBD2 TRBV12-3/TRBV12-4 CASSLLGLAGVYEQYF TGTGCCAGCAGTTTACTGGGACTAGCGGGAGTTTACGAGCAGTACTTC
TRBJ1-5 few . TRBV20-1 CSAKAETGNQPQHF TGCAGTGCTAAGGCCGAGACAGGCAATCAGCCCCAGCATTTT
TRBJ2-1 few . TRBV28 CASSLGFSGEQFF TGTGCCAGCAGTTTAGGTTTCTCGGGAGAGCAGTTCTTC
TRBJ1-1 few TRBD1 TRBV7-9 CASSLSGRGLMNTEAFF TGTGCCAGCAGCTTAAGTGGCAGGGGGCTTATGAACACTGAAGCTTTCTTT
TRBJ2-1 . TRBD2 TRBV30 CAWRSLAGRNNEQFF TGTGCCTGGAGGTCTCTAGCGGGGAGAAACAATGAGCAGTTCTTC
TRBJ1-6 . . TRBV4-3 CASSQGVADNSPLHF TGCGCCAGCAGCCAAGGGGTAGCGGATAATTCACCCCTCCACTTT
TRBJ2-1 . TRBD2 TRBV20-1 CSAPKGGSGEPRTHNEQFF TGCAGTGCTCCCAAAGGGGGTAGCGGGGAGCCGCGGACCCACAATGAGCAGTTCTTC
TRBJ2-5 . . TRBV2 CASSEETEETQYF TGTGCCAGCAGTGAAGAGACGGAAGAGACCCAGTACTTC
TRBJ2-4 . TRBD1 TRBV12-3/TRBV12-4 CASSWGPGQPTKNIQYF TGTGCCAGCAGTTGGGGGCCGGGACAGCCGACCAAAAACATTCAGTACTTC
TRBJ2-1 . TRBD2 TRBV6-1 CASSQTPGTRGYNEQFF TGTGCCAGCAGTCAGACCCCCGGGACTAGGGGGTACAATGAGCAGTTCTTC
TRBJ2-1 few TRBD2 TRBV20-1 CSALGAGVDEQFF TGCAGTGCCTTGGGAGCGGGAGTGGATGAGCAGTTCTTC
TRBJ2-1 . TRBD2 TRBV12-3/TRBV12-4 CASSLQSGVSYNEQFF TGTGCCAGCAGTTTACAGAGCGGGGTCTCCTACAATGAGCAGTTCTTC